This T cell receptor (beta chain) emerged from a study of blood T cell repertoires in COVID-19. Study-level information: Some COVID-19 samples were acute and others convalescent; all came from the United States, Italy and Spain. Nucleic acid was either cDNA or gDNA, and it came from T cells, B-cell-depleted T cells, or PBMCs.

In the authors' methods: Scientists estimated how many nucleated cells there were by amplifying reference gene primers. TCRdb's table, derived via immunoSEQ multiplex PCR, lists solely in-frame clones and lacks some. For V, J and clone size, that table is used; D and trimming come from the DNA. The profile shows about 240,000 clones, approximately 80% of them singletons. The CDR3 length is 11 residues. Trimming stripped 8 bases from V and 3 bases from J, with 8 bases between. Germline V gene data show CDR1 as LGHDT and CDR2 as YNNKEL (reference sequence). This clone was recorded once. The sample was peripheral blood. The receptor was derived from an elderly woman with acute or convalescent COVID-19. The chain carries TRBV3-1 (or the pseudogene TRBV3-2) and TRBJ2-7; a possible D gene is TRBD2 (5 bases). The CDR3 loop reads CASGRGYEQYF. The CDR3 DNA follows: TGTGCCAGCGGGAGAGGCTACGAGCAGTACTTC.